These T cell receptor beta chains were read from a single sample in a study of blood T cell repertoires in COVID-19. TCRdb's table, derived via immunoSEQ multiplex PCR, lists solely in-frame clones and lacks some. Of about 200,000 clones in the sample, around nine tenths were seen once. Sequencing was done on a sample of peripheral blood. The receptors shown here come from a man between 45 and 60 years old with COVID-19, enrolled during active disease. CDR3s include the opening cysteine and the closing phenylalanine or tryptophan.

V gene	CDR3 protein
TRBV29-1	CSVTSGTGQYGYTF
TRBV3-1/TRBV3-2	CASSHVSGSGAYNEQFF
TRBV15	CATSRESTGFGYEQYF
TRBV27	CASSKRDFGGTEAFF
TRBV6-5	CASKTGQTNEKLFF
TRBV23-1	CASSRGPGYEQYF
TRBV6-5	CASSYIGTDTQYF
TRBV10-3	CAISVDRGDEQFF
TRBV15	CATSRDPTSGALGEQFF
TRBV3-1/TRBV3-2	CASSQGRVSNQPQHF
TRBV7-9	CASSLLGLADNEQFF
TRBV21-1	CASSLRGQGLTNEQFF
TRBV9	CASSVDVRHDNYGYTF
TRBV28	CASSPEGQGAGNTIYF
TRBV27	CASSFSRTSPSTQYF
TRBV7-9	CASSSTKTRYEQYF
TRBV2	CASMLEVAAYEQYF
TRBV19	CASSIDGTSGRVGSTDTQYF
TRBV27	CASSLRSGRAYEQYF
TRBV20-1	CSARRGSEAFF
TRBV9	CASAGARGDSSYNEQFF
TRBV28	CASSSAGWGGTDTQYF
TRBV3-1/TRBV3-2	CASSQETGNYGYTF
TRBV11-2	CASSLGQGVNQPQHF
TRBV30	CAWFAGTRDSPLHF
TRBV30	CAWSRGDTDTQYF
TRBV5-4	CASSPRTGINYGYTF
TRBV19	CASSFYTSTDTQYF
TRBV28	CASSPGQGTKPLHF
TRBV18	CASANPGGFSEKLFF
TRBV5-6	CASSLSYSPLHF
TRBV7-8	CASSMRGTANTEAFF
TRBV20-1	CSASWGVRAKNIQYF
TRBV11-2	CASSLEWTSNEQFF
TRBV19	CASSPGGAGSAYEQYF
TRBV5-1	CASSLDFRKIQESNYGYTF
TRBV10-3	CASRGTSGKDEQFF
TRBV5-1	CASSSENGVTNEKLFF
TRBV10-3	CAIRGTGSSGANVLTF
TRBV5-4	CASSSRELGWEGASYEQYF
TRBV27	CASSFTHTNEKLFF
TRBV7-2	CASSFGPGSGGERELFF
TRBV7-9	CASSLAELAGGWNTQYF
TRBV24-1	CATSATSEQFF
TRBV7-7	CASSLQENTEAFF
TRBV27	CASSLVGTAREGEQFF
TRBV19	CASRTPSGGSGANVLTF